The 7 T cell receptor beta chains below were found in one sample sequenced in a study of T cells in Graves' hyperthyroidism and ophthalmopathy. Researchers took RNA transcripts and amplified the TCR beta CDR3 regions from them. TCR CDR3 regions were first amplified by RT-PCR with HTBI primers. TCRdb reprocessed the multiplex PCR reads via MiXCR and lists one record per CDR3 protein. The sample includes some 460,000 distinct CDR3 sequences, roughly 14% of them seen just once. The sample was blood. Every receptor here comes from a woman aged 18 to 35 with Graves' hyperthyroidism.

The chain uses TRBV27 and TRBJ1-3; the match to TRBD1 covers 11 bases. The V gene's germline CDR1 is MNHEY and CDR2 SMNVEV (reference sequence). The CDR3 totals 16 residues. V shed 3 bases, J shed 4 bases, and the junction held 5 bases outside the gene matches. The CDR3 spells CASSFRGQGGGNTIYF. The CDR3 DNA reads TGTGCCAGCAGTTTCCGGGGACAGGGGGGAGGAAACACCATATATTTT.

Worth noting for this clonotype: Given a much more abundant clone one base away, this may be a read error. The CDR3 end shows no conserved phenylalanine or tryptophan, and so a read error is likely. This chain connects TRBV28 to TRBJ2-2, with unresolved D. In germline, CDR1 is MDHEN, CDR2 SYDVKM. V dropped 0 bases and J dropped 0 bases, with 2 bases sitting between them. The CDR3 has 14 residues. The CDR3 loop is CASSLWPNTGELFL. The DNA of the CDR3 is TGTGCCAGCAGTTTATGGCCGAACACCGGGGAGCTGTTTCTT.

The chain recombines TRBV5-6 with TRBJ1-4; 10 positions match TRBD1. CDR3 length: 14 amino acids. V lost 4 bases to trimming and J lost 8 bases; unmatched junction nucleotides: 5. Germline assignment: CDR1 SGHDT and CDR2 YYEEEE. The CDR3 nucleotides are TGTGCCAGCAGCGGGACAGGGGAAGACGAAAAACTGTTTTTT. This encodes CASSGTGEDEKLFF.

This clonotype was seen at least ten times. The chain combines TRBV6-2 or TRBV6-3 with TRBJ2-7; D is possibly TRBD2 (6 bases). Trimming cost V 2 bases and J 4 bases, with 12 bases left between them. Looked up from germline, CDR1 is MNHEY and CDR2 is SVGEGT. This CDR3 is 14 amino acids long. The CDR3 bases are TGTGCCAGCAGTTACCCGCTAGCGAGTTACGAGCAGTACTTC. Its protein is CASSYPLASYEQYF.

This clonotype came up many times. The chain joins TRBV5-1 to TRBJ2-3; D uncertain. The CDR3 spans 13 residues. Germline CDR1 reads SGHRS; CDR2 reads YFSETQ. V was pared by 6 bases and J by 6 bases, with 14 bases between. CDR3 sequence: CASNLAPPDTQYF. The CDR3 DNA sequence: TGCGCCAGCAACCTCGCTCCGCCGGATACGCAGTATTTT.

The V gene is TRBV4-1, the J gene TRBJ2-3, with 9 bases identical to TRBD2. CDR3 length: 16 amino acids. Trimming took 4 bases from V and 4 from J; bases not matched to a gene: 9. The germline gives CDR1 MGHRA, CDR2 YSYEKL. The CDR3, as DNA: TGCGCCAGCAGCCTTGGAGGAAGCGGGAGGTCAGATACGCAGTATTTT. Translated, it gives CASSLGGSGRSDTQYF.

This rearrangement joins TRBV6-1 to TRBJ1-3; no clear D gene. V lost 6 bases to trimming and J lost 0 bases, with 12 bases between them. This CDR3 is built from 15 residues. Germline V gene sequence: CDR1 MNHNS, CDR2 SASEGT. The CDR3 DNA sequence: TGTGCCAGCAGAAAAACGAAAAACTCTGGAAACACCATATATTTT. As protein: CASRKTKNSGNTIYF.